This TCR beta chain was captured in a study of blood T cell repertoires in COVID-19. In the study overall: The analysed material was cDNA or gDNA that came from T cells, B-cell-depleted T cells, or PBMCs.

Germline CDR1 and CDR2: MDHEN and SYDVKM. Between the trimmed V and J ends, which lost 3 bases and 9 bases, there was a span of 15 bases. This CDR3 is 14 amino acids long. Sequenced by immunoSEQ multiplex PCR; TCRdb stores in-frame clones only, minus some. The data show 250,000 to 350,000 clones, with roughly 90% seen just once and about 11% held by the top ten. The sequencing sample was made of peripheral blood. This sequence joins TRBV28 and TRBJ1-5; D is perhaps TRBD1 (6 bases). The TCR was taken from a woman aged 25 to 45 with COVID-19, enrolled during active disease. Here the CDR3 DNA reads TGTGCCAGCAGTTTTGAGGCAGGGGCTAGGCCCCAGCATTTT. Its protein product is CASSFEAGARPQHF.